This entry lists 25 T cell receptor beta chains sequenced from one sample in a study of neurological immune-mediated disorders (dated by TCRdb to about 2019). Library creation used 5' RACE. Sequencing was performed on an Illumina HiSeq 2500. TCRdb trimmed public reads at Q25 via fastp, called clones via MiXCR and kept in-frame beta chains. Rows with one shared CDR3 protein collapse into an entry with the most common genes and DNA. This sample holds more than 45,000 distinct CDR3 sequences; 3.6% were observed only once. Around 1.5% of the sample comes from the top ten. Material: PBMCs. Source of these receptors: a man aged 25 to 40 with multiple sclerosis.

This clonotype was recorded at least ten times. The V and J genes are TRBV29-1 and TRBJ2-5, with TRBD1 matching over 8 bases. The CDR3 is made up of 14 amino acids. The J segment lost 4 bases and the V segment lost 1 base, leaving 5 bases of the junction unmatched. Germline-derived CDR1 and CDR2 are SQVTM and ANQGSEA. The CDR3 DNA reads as TGCAGCGTTGAAGCGACAGGGGTGCGAGAGACCCAGTACTTC. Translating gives CSVEATGVRETQYF.

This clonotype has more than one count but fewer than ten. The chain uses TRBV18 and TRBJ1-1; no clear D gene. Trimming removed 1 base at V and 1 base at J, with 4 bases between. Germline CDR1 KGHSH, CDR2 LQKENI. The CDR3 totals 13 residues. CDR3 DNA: TGTGCCAGCTCACCACAGGGGAACACTGAAGCTTTCTTT. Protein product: CASSPQGNTEAFF.

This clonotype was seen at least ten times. The chain's CDR3 is CASSKGQPGGRATGELFF. CDR3 DNA: TGTGCCAGCAGCAAGGGGCAGCCGGGCGGGAGGGCCACCGGGGAGCTGTTTTTT. This chain links TRBV9 with TRBJ2-2, with 9 positions matching TRBD2. V was clipped by 4 bases and J by 4 bases; unmatched bases: 14. The CDR3 is 18 amino acids. CDR1 is SGDLS and CDR2 is YYNGEE in the germline V gene.

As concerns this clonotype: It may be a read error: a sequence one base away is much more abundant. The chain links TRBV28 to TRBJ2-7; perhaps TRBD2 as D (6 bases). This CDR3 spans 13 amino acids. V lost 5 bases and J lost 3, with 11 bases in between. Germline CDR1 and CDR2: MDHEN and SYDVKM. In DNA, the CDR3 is TGTGCCAGCAGTACAAGGAGGGGCTACGAGCAGTACTTC. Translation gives CASSTRRGYEQYF.

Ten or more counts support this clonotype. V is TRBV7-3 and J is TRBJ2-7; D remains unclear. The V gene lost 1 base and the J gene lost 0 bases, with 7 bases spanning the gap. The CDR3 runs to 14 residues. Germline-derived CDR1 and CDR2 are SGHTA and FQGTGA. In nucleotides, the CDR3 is TGTGCCAGCAGCTTAAGCAAGCACTCCTACGAGCAGTACTTC. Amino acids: CASSLSKHSYEQYF.

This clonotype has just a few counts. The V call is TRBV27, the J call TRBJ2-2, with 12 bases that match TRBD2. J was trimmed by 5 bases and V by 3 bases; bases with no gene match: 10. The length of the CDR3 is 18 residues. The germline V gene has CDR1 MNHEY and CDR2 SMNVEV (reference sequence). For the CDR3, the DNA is TGTGCCAGCAGTTTGGGAGGACTAGCGGGATTACGGACCGGGGAGCTGTTTTTT. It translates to CASSLGGLAGLRTGELFF.

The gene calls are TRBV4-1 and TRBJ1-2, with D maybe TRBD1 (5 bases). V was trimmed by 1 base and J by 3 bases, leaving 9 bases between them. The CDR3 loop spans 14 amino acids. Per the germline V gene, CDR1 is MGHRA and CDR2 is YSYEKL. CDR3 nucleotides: TGCGCCAGCAGCCAAGCCCCGGGGGACTATGGCTACACCTTC. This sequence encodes CASSQAPGDYGYTF.

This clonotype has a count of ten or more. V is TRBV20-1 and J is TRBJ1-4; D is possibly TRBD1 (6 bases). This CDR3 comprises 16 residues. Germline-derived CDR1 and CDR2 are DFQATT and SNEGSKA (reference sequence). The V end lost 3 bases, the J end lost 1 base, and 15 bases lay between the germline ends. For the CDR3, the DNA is TGCAGTGCTAGGTGGGGGCTTGGGGTAACTAATGAAAAACTGTTTTTT. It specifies CSARWGLGVTNEKLFF.

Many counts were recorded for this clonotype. CDR3 sequence (DNA): TGCAGTGCGAAAGGGACTAGCGGGACCAATGAGCAGTTCTTC. The encoded protein is CSAKGTSGTNEQFF. V and J are TRBV20-1 and TRBJ2-1; 13 positions match TRBD2. Germline CDR1 DFQATT, CDR2 SNEGSKA (reference sequence). The CDR3 length is 14 residues. V lost 6 bases and J lost 6; bases outside the gene matches: 5.

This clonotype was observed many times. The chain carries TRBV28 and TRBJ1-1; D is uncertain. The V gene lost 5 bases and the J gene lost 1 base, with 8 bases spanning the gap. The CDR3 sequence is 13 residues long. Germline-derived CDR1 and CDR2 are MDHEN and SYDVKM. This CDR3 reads CASSSRPNTEAFF. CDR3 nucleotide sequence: TGTGCCAGCAGTAGCCGGCCGAACACTGAAGCTTTCTTT.

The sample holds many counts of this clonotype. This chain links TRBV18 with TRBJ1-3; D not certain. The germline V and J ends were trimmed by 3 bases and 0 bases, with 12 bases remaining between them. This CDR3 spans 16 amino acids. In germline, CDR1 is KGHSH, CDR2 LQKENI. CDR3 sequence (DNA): TGTGCCAGCTCACCTTCGGGTGCCCCCTCTGGAAACACCATATATTTT. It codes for CASSPSGAPSGNTIYF.

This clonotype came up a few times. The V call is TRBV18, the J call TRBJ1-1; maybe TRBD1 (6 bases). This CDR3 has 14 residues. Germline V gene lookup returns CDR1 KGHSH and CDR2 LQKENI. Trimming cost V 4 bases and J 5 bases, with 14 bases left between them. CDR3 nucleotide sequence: TGTGCCAGCTCACAAACAGGGTCTCGGACTGAAGCTTTCTTT. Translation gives CASSQTGSRTEAFF.

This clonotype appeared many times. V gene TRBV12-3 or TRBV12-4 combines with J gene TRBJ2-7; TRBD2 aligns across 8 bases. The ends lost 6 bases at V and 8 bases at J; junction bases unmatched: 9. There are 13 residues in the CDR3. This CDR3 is CASRAGGLGKQYF. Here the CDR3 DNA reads TGTGCCAGCAGGGCGGGGGGACTAGGGAAGCAGTACTTC.

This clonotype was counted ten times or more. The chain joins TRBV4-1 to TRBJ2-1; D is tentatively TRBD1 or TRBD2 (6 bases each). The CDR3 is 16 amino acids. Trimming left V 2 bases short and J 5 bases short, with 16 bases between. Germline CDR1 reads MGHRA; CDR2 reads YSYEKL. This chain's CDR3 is CASSQPLKGGNNEQFF. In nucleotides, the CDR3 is TGCGCCAGCAGCCAACCCCTAAAGGGGGGCAACAATGAGCAGTTCTTC.

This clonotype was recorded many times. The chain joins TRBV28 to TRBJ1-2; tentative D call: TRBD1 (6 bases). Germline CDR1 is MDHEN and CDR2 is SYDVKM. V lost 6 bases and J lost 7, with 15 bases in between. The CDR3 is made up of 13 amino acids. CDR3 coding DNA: TGTGCCAGCAGCATCCCACAGGGCGGTGGCTACACCTTC. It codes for CASSIPQGGGYTF.

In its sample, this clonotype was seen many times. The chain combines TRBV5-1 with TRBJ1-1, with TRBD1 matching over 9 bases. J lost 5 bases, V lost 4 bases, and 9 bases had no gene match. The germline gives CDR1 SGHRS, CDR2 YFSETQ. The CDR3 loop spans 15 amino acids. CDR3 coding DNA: TGCGCCAGCAGCGGGGGACAGGGTGTTATGACTGAAGCTTTCTTT. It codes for CASSGGQGVMTEAFF.

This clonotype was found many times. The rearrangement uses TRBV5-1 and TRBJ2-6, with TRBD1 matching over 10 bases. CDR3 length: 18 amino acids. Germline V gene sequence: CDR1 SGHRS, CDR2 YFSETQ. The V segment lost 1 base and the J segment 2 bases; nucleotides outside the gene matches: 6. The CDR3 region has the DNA TGCGCCAGCAGCTTGAGGACAGGGGGGTTGACTGGGGCCAACGTCCTGACTTTC. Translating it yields CASSLRTGGLTGANVLTF.

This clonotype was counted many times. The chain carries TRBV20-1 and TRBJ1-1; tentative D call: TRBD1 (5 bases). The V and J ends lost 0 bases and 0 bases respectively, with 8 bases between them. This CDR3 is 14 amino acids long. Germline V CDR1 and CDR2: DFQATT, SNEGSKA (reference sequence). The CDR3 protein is CSAREAGMNTEAFF. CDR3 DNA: TGCAGTGCTAGAGAGGCAGGGATGAACACTGAAGCTTTCTTT.

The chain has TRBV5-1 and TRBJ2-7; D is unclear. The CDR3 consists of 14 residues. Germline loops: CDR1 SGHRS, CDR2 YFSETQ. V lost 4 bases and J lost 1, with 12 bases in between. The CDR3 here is CASSERYPSYEQYF. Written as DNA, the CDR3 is TGCGCCAGCAGCGAAAGATACCCATCCTACGAGCAGTACTTC.

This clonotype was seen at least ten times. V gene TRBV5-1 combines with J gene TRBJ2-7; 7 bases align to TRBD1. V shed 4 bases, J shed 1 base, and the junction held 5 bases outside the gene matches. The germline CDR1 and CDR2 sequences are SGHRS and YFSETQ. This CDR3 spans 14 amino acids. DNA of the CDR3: TGCGCCAGCAGCGTAGGACAGGTTTCCTACGAGCAGTACTTC. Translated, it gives CASSVGQVSYEQYF.

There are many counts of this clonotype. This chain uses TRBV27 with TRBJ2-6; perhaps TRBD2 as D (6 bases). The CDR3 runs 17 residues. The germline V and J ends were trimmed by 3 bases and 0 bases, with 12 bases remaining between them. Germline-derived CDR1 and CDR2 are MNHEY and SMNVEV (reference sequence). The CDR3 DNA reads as TGTGCCAGCAGTTTCTGGTTGGGGGGCTCTGGGGCCAACGTCCTGACTTTC. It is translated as CASSFWLGGSGANVLTF.

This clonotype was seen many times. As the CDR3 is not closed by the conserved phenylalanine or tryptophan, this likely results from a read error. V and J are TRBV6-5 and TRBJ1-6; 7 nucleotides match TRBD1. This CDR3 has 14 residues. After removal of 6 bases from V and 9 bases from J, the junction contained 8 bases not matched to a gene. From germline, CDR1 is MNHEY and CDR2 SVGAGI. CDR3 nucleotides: TGTGCCAGCAGGCAACAGGGGAGCAGTTCACCCCTCCACTGT. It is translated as CASRQQGSSSPLHC.

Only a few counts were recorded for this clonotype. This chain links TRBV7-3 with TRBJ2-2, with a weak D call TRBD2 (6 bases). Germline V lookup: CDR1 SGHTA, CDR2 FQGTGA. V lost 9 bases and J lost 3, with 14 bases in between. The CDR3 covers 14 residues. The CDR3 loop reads CASAVGGDTGELFF. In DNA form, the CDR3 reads TGTGCCAGTGCCGTGGGAGGAGACACCGGGGAGCTGTTTTTT. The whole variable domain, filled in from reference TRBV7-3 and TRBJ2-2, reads GAGVSQTPSNKVTEKGKYVELRCDPISGHTALYWYRQSLGQGPEFLIYFQGTGAADDSGLPNDRFFAVRPEGSVSTLKIQRTERGDSAVYLCASAVGGDTGELFFGEGSRLTVL.

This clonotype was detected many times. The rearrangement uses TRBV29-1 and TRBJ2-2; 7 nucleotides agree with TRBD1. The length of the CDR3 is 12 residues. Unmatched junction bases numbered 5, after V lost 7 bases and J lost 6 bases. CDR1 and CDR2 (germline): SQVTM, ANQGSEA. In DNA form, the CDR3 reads TGCAGCGCCCGACAGGGCGCCGGGGAGCTGTTTTTT. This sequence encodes CSARQGAGELFF.

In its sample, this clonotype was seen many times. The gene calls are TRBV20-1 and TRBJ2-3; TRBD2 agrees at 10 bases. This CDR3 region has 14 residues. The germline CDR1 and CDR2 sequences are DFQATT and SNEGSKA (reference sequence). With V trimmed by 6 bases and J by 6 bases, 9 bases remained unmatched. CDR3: CSAIAGGSRDTQYF. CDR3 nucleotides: TGCAGTGCCATAGCGGGAGGATCAAGGGATACGCAGTATTTT.